The present T cell receptor (beta chain) was sequenced within a study of breast tumors, draining lymph nodes, adjacent tissues. Breast cancer patients provided tissue from their axillary draining lymph nodes. This clonotype has ten or more counts. The antigen is unknown. TCRdb re-called the multiplex PCR reads with MiXCR, one entry per CDR3 protein. Here the sample spans fewer than 200,000 distinct CDR3 sequences, around 33% being singletons. Whole-study findings and limits: Tumor T cell lymph node origin was a supported hypothesis, not proven. The data were judged consistent with most tumor T cells coming from lymph node and expanding in tumor. Luminal-like breast cancer showed significantly higher tumor–nontumor repertoire similarity than basal-like.

This receptor was obtained from a female donor with breast cancer. Some clones in this sample may be carry-over from other donors' samples. The sample was axillary lymph node tissue.

DNA for the CDR3: TGCAGTGCCCCGGACTTACGCGACGAGCAGTACTTC. It specifies CSAPDLRDEQYF. The chain uses TRBV20-1 and TRBJ2-7, with D possibly matching TRBD2 (5 bases). V lost 6 bases to trimming and J lost 5 bases, with 14 bases between them. The CDR3 is 12 residues long. Germline V gives CDR1 DFQATT, CDR2 SNEGSKA (reference sequence).